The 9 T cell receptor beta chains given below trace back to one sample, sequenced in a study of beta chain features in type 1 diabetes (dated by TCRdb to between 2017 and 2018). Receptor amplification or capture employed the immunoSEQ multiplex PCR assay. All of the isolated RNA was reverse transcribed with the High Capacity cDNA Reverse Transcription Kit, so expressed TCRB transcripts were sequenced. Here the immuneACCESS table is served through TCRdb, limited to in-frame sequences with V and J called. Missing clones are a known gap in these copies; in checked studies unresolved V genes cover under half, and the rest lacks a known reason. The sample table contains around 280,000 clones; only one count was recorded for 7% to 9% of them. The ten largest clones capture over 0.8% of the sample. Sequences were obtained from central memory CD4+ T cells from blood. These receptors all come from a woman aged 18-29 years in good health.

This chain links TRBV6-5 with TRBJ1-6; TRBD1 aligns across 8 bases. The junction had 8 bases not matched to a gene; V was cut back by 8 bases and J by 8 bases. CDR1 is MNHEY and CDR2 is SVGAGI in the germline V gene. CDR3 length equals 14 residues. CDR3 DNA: TGTGCCAGCTCGGAGCGGACAGGGTATTCACCCCTCCACTTT. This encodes CASSERTGYSPLHF.

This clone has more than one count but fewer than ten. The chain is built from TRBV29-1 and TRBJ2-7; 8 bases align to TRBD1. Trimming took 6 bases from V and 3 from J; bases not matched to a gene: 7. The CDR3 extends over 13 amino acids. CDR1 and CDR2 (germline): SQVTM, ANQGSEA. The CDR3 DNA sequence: TGCAGCGTACACGGACAGGGACTCTACGAGCAGTACTTC. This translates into CSVHGQGLYEQYF.

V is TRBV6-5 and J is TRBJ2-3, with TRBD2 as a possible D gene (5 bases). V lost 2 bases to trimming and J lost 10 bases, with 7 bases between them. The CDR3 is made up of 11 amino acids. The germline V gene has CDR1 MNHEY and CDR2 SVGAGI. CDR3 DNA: TGTGCCAGCAGTTACAAGAGGGCGCAGTATTTT. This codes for CASSYKRAQYF.

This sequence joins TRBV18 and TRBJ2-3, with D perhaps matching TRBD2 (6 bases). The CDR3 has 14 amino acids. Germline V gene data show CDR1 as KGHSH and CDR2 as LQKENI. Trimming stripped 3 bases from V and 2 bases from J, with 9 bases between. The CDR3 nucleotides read TGTGCCAGCTCACCGGGACTCCCCACAGATACGCAGTATTTT. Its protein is CASSPGLPTDTQYF.

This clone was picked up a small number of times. This chain's CDR3 is CASREPGTGGSGEQFF. Written as DNA, the CDR3 is TGTGCCAGCAGGGAGCCGGGGACAGGGGGCTCCGGTGAGCAGTTCTTC. V usage is TRBV5-4 and J usage is TRBJ2-1, with 12 bases that match TRBD1. Germline loops: CDR1 SGHNT, CDR2 YYREEE (reference sequence). V lost 5 bases, J lost 9 bases, and 12 bases stayed unmatched. The CDR3 loop spans 16 amino acids. The entire variable domain, with the rest obtained from reference TRBV5-4 and TRBJ2-1, is as follows: ETGVTQSPTHLIKTRGQQVTLRCSSQSGHNTVSWYQQALGQGPQFIFQYYREEENGRGNFPPRFSGLQFPNYSSELNVNALELDDSALYLCASREPGTGGSGEQFFGPGTRLTVL.

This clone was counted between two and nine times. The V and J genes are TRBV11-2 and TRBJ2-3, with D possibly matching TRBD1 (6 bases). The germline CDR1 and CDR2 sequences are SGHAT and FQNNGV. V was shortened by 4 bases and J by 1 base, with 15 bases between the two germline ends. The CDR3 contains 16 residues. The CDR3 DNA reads TGTGCCAGCAGCTACACAGGGCGAGGAGGCACAGATACGCAGTATTTT. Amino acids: CASSYTGRGGTDTQYF.

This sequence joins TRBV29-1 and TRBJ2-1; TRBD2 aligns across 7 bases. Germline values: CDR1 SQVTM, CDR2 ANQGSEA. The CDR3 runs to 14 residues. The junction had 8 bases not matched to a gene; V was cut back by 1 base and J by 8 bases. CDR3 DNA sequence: TGCAGCGTTGAAGGGGGGGGATCAAGTCATGAGCAGTTCTTC. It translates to CSVEGGGSSHEQFF.

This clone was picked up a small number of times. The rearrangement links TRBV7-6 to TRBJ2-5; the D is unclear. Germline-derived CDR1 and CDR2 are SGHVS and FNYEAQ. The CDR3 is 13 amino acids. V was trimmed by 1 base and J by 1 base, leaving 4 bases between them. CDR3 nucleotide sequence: TGTGCCAGCAGCTTAGTTCTCCAAGAGACCCAGTACTTC. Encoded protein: CASSLVLQETQYF. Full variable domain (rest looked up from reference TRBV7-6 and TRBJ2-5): GAGVSQSPRYKVTKRGQDVALRCDPISGHVSLYWYRQALGQGPEFLTYFNYEAQQDKSGLPNDRFSAERPEGSISTLTIQRTEQRDSAMYRCASSLVLQETQYFGPGTRLLVL.

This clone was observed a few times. The CDR3, as DNA: TGTGCCAGCTCACCACCGCCCTCGAGCGAGCAGTACTTC. Translating gives CASSPPPSSEQYF. V and J are TRBV18 and TRBJ2-7; D not certain. CDR1 is KGHSH and CDR2 is LQKENI in the germline V gene. Trimming left V 0 bases short and J 6 bases short, with 9 bases between. The CDR3 spans 13 residues. The whole variable domain, filled in from reference TRBV18 and TRBJ2-7, reads NAGVMQNPRHLVRRRGQEARLRCSPMKGHSHVYWYRQLPEEGLKFMVYLQKENIIDESGMPKERFSAEFPKEGPSILRIQQVVRGDSAAYFCASSPPPSSEQYFGPGTRLTVT.